These T cell receptor beta chains were read from a single sample in a study of T-cell reconstitution after alpha-beta-depleted transplantation in children. TCRdb used MiXCR to reprocess the PCR reads, holding one entry per CDR3 protein. In the table there are some 350,000 distinct CDR3 sequences, about a tenth of which are singletons. This specimen was PBMCs from the stem cell graft donor, taken from the stem cell graft. Source of these receptors: a human donor who donated a stem cell graft to a child with acute lymphoblastic leukemia. Both conserved end residues are part of each CDR3. The D gene is left open where the match is weak. Size is stated for part of the rows, as once, few or many counts, or as a class when the clone is expanded.

>-|11|TRBV20-1|TRBJ2-7|-
CSVFRIYEQYF
TGCAGTGTCTTCCGAATCTACGAGCAGTACTTC
>few|15|TRBV20-1|TRBJ1-3|-
CSARDPGAGGNTIYF
TGCAGTGCTAGAGATCCGGGGGCGGGGGGAAACACCATATATTTT
>-|17|TRBV9|TRBJ2-3|-
CASSGGHQAKVGDTQYF
TGTGCCAGCAGCGGCGGTCATCAGGCCAAGGTGGGAGATACGCAGTATTTT
>-|14|TRBV20-1|TRBJ2-2|TRBD1
CSALDRGRTGELFF
TGCAGTGCTTTGGACAGGGGGCGAACCGGGGAGCTGTTTTTT
>-|12|TRBV28|TRBJ1-1|TRBD1
CASSPGTGLIFF
TGTGCCAGCAGTCCCGGGACAGGCTTGATTTTCTTT
>-|12|TRBV3-1|TRBJ2-5|-
CASSQVGATQYF
TGTGCCAGCAGCCAAGTCGGAGCGACCCAGTACTTC
>few|14|TRBV7-9|TRBJ1-2|-
CASSLIGGSYGYTF
TGTGCCAGCAGCTTAATCGGCGGATCCTATGGCTACACCTTC
>-|16|TRBV12-3/TRBV12-4|TRBJ2-5|TRBD2
CASTPQPGGAAETQYF
TGTGCCAGCACCCCCCAGCCGGGGGGTGCAGCAGAGACCCAGTACTTC
>few|18|TRBV28|TRBJ2-6|TRBD1
CASSLAGTGRPGANVLTF
TGTGCCAGCAGTCTCGCCGGGACAGGTCGGCCTGGGGCCAACGTCCTGACTTTC
>-|17|TRBV20-1|TRBJ2-1|TRBD1
CSATTPGQPLLNNEQFF
TGCAGTGCTACAACCCCGGGACAGCCCCTACTTAACAATGAGCAGTTCTTC
>-|13|TRBV2|TRBJ2-7|-
CASVTGESYEQYF
TGTGCCAGCGTGACGGGAGAGTCCTACGAGCAGTACTTC
>many|16|TRBV29-1|TRBJ2-7|TRBD2
CSVLSSGRRTLREQYF
TGCAGCGTTTTGTCGAGCGGGAGGAGGACCCTACGGGAGCAGTACTTC
>few|16|TRBV28|TRBJ2-7|-
CASSPPAGEHRYEQYF
TGTGCCAGCAGCCCGCCCGCAGGGGAACACCGCTACGAGCAGTACTTC
>few|15|TRBV7-2|TRBJ2-7|-
CASSLRGNTPYEQYF
TGTGCCAGCAGCTTACGGGGGAATACCCCCTACGAGCAGTACTTC
>few|17|TRBV4-3|TRBJ2-2|-
CASSQDVSTGSSGELFF
TGCGCCAGCAGCCAAGACGTCTCGACAGGTAGTTCCGGGGAGCTGTTTTTT
>many|14|TRBV28|TRBJ2-7|-
CASQPVRDPYEQYF
TGTGCCAGCCAACCCGTTCGGGATCCCTACGAGCAGTACTTC
>-|17|TRBV4-1|TRBJ2-7|TRBD2
CASSREGFGGGTEEQYF
TGCGCCAGCAGCAGAGAGGGGTTCGGGGGAGGGACGGAAGAGCAGTACTTC
>-|13|TRBV7-9|TRBJ2-7|-
CPSSSRSSYEQYF
TGTCCCAGCAGCTCTAGGAGCTCCTACGAGCAGTACTTC
>-|16|TRBV10-3|TRBJ2-1|-
CATGALAGLTNNEQFF
TGTGCCACCGGCGCCTTGGCGGGGTTAACGAACAATGAGCAGTTCTTC
>-|15|TRBV5-4|TRBJ2-5|-
CASSLDKGMDETQYF
TGTGCCAGCAGCTTGGATAAGGGAATGGACGAGACCCAGTACTTC
>-|16|TRBV7-9|TRBJ1-5|-
CASSLGTGQINQPQHF
TGTGCCAGCAGCTTAGGAACCGGACAGATCAATCAGCCCCAGCATTTT
>-|14|TRBV7-2|TRBJ2-2|TRBD2
CASSKLAFGGELIF
TGTGCCAGCAGCAAACTAGCGTTTGGAGGGGAGCTGATTTTT
>many|14|TRBV3-1|TRBJ2-1|-
CASSQEFGYNEQFF
TGTGCCAGCAGCCAAGAGTTTGGCTACAATGAGCAGTTCTTC
>-|15|TRBV7-9|TRBJ2-3|TRBD1
CASTLTGASTDTQYF
TGTGCCAGCACCCTAACAGGGGCAAGCACAGATACGCAGTATTTT
>few|13|TRBV7-3|TRBJ2-5|-
CASSFGPQETQYF
TGTGCCAGCAGCTTCGGCCCCCAAGAGACCCAGTACTTC
>-|13|TRBV11-2|TRBJ1-2|-
CASSYDGNYGYTF
TGTGCCAGCAGCTATGACGGTAACTATGGCTACACCTTC
>-|12|TRBV27|TRBJ2-1|TRBD2
CASLGLDNEQFF
TGTGCCAGCCTCGGACTAGACAATGAGCAGTTCTTC
>few|15|TRBV29-1|TRBJ2-2|-
CSVEADSDGAGELFF
TGCAGCGTTGAGGCTGACAGCGACGGGGCCGGGGAGCTGTTTTTT
>-|14|TRBV12-3/TRBV12-4|TRBJ1-6|-
CASSLRHVNSPLHF
TGTGCCAGCAGTTTGAGACATGTAAATTCACCCCTCCACTTT
>-|15|TRBV7-6|TRBJ1-1|-
CASSLRGGASTEAFF
TGTGCCAGCAGCTTGAGAGGTGGGGCGAGCACTGAAGCTTTCTTT
>many|14|TRBV4-3|TRBJ1-6|TRBD1
CASSLDRGRSPLHF
TGCGCCAGCAGCCTCGACAGGGGACGATCACCCCTCCACTTT
>few|16|TRBV7-8|TRBJ2-1|-
CASSLVHRWGDNEQFF
TGTGCCAGCAGCTTAGTACATCGGTGGGGGGACAATGAGCAGTTCTTC
>-|14|TRBV27|TRBJ2-7|-
CASSLSPGPYEQYF
TGTGCCAGCAGTCTTTCTCCGGGACCTTACGAGCAGTACTTC
>few|17|TRBV5-1|TRBJ2-1|TRBD2
CASRYGTSVSLYNEQFF
TGCGCCAGCAGATATGGGACTAGCGTTTCCCTCTACAATGAGCAGTTCTTC
>-|13|TRBV12-3/TRBV12-4|TRBJ2-3|-
CASSQWATDTQYF
TGTGCCAGCAGTCAATGGGCCACAGATACGCAGTATTTT
>once|16|TRBV5-4|TRBJ2-3|TRBD1
CASSLWTGAGADTQYF
TGTGCCAGCAGCTTGTGGACAGGGGCGGGAGCAGATACGCAGTATTTT
>many|13|TRBV7-2|TRBJ2-1|TRBD2
CASSTSGYNEQFF
TGTGCCAGCAGTACTAGCGGGTACAATGAGCAGTTCTTC
>-|15|TRBV20-1|TRBJ2-3|-
CSANGLASSTDTQYF
TGCAGTGCTAATGGGCTAGCTTCTAGCACAGATACGCAGTATTTT
>few|12|TRBV20-1|TRBJ2-3|-
CSAERSTDTQYF
TGCAGTGCGGAACGGAGCACAGATACGCAGTATTTT
>many|15|TRBV9|TRBJ1-3|-
CASSGQFDSGNTIYF
TGTGCCAGCAGCGGGCAGTTTGACTCTGGAAACACCATATATTTT
>-|13|TRBV6-1|TRBJ2-1|-
CASSPEGANEQFF
TGTGCCAGCAGTCCCGAAGGGGCCAATGAGCAGTTCTTC
>few|18|TRBV7-7|TRBJ1-1|-
CASSLLTRRTDSNTEAFF
TGTGCTAGCAGCTTACTTACGAGGCGGACAGACTCGAACACTGAAGCTTTCTTT
>many|16|TRBV4-1|TRBJ2-7|TRBD2
CASSGLAGVNSYEQYF
TGCGCCAGTTCGGGACTAGCGGGAGTGAACTCCTACGAGCAGTACTTC
>few|15|TRBV5-5|TRBJ2-7|TRBD2
CASSLMVGGPYEQYF
TGTGCCAGCAGCTTGATGGTGGGAGGGCCATACGAGCAGTACTTC
>few|12|TRBV29-1|TRBJ2-3|-
CSVEDLGDTQYF
TGCAGCGTTGAAGATCTTGGGGATACGCAGTATTTT
>-|13|TRBV5-1|TRBJ2-7|-
CASSFDSTYEQYF
TGCGCCAGCAGCTTCGACAGCACCTACGAGCAGTACTTC
>few|17|TRBV11-2|TRBJ2-2|-
CASSLELTALNTGELFF
TGTGCCAGCAGCTTAGAACTGACCGCGTTAAACACCGGGGAGCTGTTTTTT
>-|15|TRBV4-3|TRBJ2-7|TRBD1
CASSHHRGNAYEQYF
TGCGCCAGCAGCCACCACAGGGGAAATGCCTACGAGCAGTACTTC
>-|18|TRBV5-1|TRBJ2-1|TRBD2
CASSPLRRGAGGLNEQFF
TGCGCCAGCAGCCCGCTACGAAGGGGAGCGGGAGGCCTCAATGAGCAGTTCTTC
>many|12|TRBV29-1|TRBJ1-1|-
CSAVEPGTEAFF
TGCAGCGCTGTGGAACCGGGGACTGAAGCTTTCTTT